This T cell receptor (beta chain) was obtained from a study of human T cells and chemical hapten exposure listed by TCRdb under 2021. Regarding the research as a whole: For sensitization, 2% DPC in acetone was applied to a roughly 2 cm by roughly 2 cm area of upper inner arm skin. Patch testing on the upper back used Finn chambers containing 0.01% DPC, with scoring done after 6 days according to International Contact Dermatitis Research Group standards. Some 29 alopecia patients provided blood for TCR sequencing at one to four time points (pre-sensitization, 2, 6 and 24 weeks). Most of the patients in the cohort were female, and the cohort covered alopecia areata with under or over 50% scalp involvement, alopecia totalis and alopecia universalis. In alopecia patients, the study followed how the peripheral blood TCR repertoire changed in vivo over primary and secondary sensitization to diphenylcyclopropenone (DPC), a hapten. Patient blood was sampled pre-sensitization (week 0) and at 2, 6 and about 24 weeks after DPC sensitization. Libraries were pooled for sequencing, and per-sample TCR yields varied mainly because of small differences in library volumes within the pool. Throughout the study period of around 24 weeks, patients also received therapeutic DPC doses to the scalp every week. Results and caveats for the whole study, not just this receptor: Expanded TCRs formed significantly more large CDR3 similarity clusters than pre-sensitization or healthy control sets, consistent with antigen-driven responses. After repeated subsampling, changes were observed in the strength of the expansion versus patch-test correlation and in the threshold at which the correlation became significant. Patch test score correlated positively with the number of PT1 expanded TCRs, reaching significance at thresholds 8, 16 and 32 but not at 4. Because every patient had alopecia, a presumed autoimmune disease, the patients' immune response might differ from that of healthy individuals. DPC sensitization did not change the number of TCRs with a frequency above 1 in 1000, and there was no evidence of changes in global repertoire structure.

The sample's time point label, in plain terms: patch test 2, 6 weeks after DPC sensitization. The label giving this sample's treatment or condition can be read as: therapeutic diphenylcyclopropenone sensitization with weekly scalp DPC. Blood at each patch-test visit was drawn before the patch test was applied. Patients were considered eligible if aged 18 to 70, diagnosed with alopecia and deemed suitable for DPC therapy, and patients were excluded if pregnant. Total RNA was extracted from unfractionated whole blood collected in Tempus Blood RNA tubes. Based on the germline V gene (reference sequence), the CDR1 and CDR2 sequences are SSHAT and FNYEAQ. V gives up 3 bases and J gives up 0 bases, and the segment between their germline ends measures 2 bases. The CDR3 runs 12 amino acids, cysteine and phenylalanine included. Of all the DNA, just the CDR3 is kept, 36 bases in frame from base 1. In its sample, this clonotype was seen many times. Its specific antigen is unknown. No quality values exist for individual bases; no much larger clone is one base distant.

Receptor libraries were prepared by RACE. The instrument given in TCRdb is NextSeq 500. During library preparation, unique molecular identifiers were attached to individual cDNA molecules so that TCRs could be counted in a quantitative, reproducible way. For every blood RNA sample, sequencing covered both the TCR alpha and TCR beta chains. On the study's bioinformatics: A median of about 87,000 TCRs per sample was observed, with a range of about 23,224 to 690,600. The Decombinator software suite was used to annotate V, J and CDR3 in the TCR reads. For the PS versus PT1 abundance plots, all samples were subsampled to the same number of TCRs (28,000). TCRs were defined as expanded if absent before sensitization and observed at least eight times at the 2-week time point. TCRdb took the public reads, trimmed them with fastp at Q25, ran MiXCR for clone calling and kept in-frame beta chains. Rows are unified per CDR3 protein, each entry keeping the most common DNA and genes. It is TCRdb's table, rather than the study itself, that gives the V and J calls and clone size. In this sample the table shows about 82,000 distinct CDR3 sequences, 6.5% to 8.5% of which occur a single time. The top ten constitute 1% to 1.5% of the sample.

The chain links TRBV7-7 with TRBJ2-5; a confident D gene designation cannot be given. This clonotype was obtained from a woman under 40 with alopecia areata. Some clones in this sample may be carry-over from other donors' samples. Sample: whole blood, taken in connection with sensitization to the hapten diphenylcyclopropenone (DPC). The nucleotide sequence reads as follows: TGTGCCAGCAGCTTGGACCAAGAGACCCAGTACTTC. Protein translation: CASSLDQETQYF. This CDR3, with the reference TRBV7-7 and TRBJ2-5 proteins standing in past its ends, gives the full variable domain GAGVSQSPRYKVTKRGQDVTLRCDPISSHATLYWYQQALGQGPEFLTYFNYEAQPDKSGLPSDRFSAERPEGSISTLTIQRTEQRDSAMYRCASSLDQETQYFGPGTRLLVL.